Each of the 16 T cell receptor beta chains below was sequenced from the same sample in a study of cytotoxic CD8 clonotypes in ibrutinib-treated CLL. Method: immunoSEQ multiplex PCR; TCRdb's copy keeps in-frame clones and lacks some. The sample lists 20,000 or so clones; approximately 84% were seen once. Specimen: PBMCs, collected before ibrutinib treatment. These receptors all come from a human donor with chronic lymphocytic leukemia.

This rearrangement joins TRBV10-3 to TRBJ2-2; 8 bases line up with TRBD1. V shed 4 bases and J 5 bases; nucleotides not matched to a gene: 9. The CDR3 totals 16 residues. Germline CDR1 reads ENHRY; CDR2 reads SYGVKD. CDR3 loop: CAISAGQGAMTGELFF. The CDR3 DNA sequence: TGTGCCATCAGTGCGGGTCAGGGGGCTATGACCGGGGAGCTGTTTTTT.

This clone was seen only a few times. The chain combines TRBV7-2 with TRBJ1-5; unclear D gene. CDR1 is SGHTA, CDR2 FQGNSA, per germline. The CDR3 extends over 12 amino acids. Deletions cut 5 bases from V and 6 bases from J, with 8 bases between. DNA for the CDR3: TGTGCCAGCAGCCCCGAAGCTCAGCCCCAGCATTTT. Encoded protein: CASSPEAQPQHF.

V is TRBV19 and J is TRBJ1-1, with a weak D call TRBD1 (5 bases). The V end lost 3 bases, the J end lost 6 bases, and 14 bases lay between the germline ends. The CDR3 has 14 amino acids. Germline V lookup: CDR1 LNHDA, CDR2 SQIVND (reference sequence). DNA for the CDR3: TGTGCCAGTAGTATTCCGGGGGTCGGCTCTGAAGCTTTCTTT. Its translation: CASSIPGVGSEAFF.

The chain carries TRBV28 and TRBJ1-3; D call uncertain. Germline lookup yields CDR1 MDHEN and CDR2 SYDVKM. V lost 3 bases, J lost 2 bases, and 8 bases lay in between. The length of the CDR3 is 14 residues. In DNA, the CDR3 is TGTGCCAGCAGTTTTCGACATCCTGGAAACACCATATATTTT. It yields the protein CASSFRHPGNTIYF.

The DNA for the CDR3 is TGTGCCAGCACCCAAGAACGGGGGTTGGAGACCCAGTACTTC. Translated: CASTQERGLETQYF. The chain employs TRBV7-2 and TRBJ2-5, with D maybe TRBD2 (6 bases). The germline gives CDR1 SGHTA, CDR2 FQGNSA. V shed 7 bases and J shed 5 bases, with 17 bases lying between them. The length of the CDR3 is 14 residues.

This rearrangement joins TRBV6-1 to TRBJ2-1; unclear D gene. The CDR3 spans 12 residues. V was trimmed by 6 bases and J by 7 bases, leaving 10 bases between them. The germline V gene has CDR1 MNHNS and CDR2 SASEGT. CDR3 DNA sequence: TGTGCCAGCAGCGCCAACGGGAATGAGCAGTTCTTC. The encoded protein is CASSANGNEQFF.

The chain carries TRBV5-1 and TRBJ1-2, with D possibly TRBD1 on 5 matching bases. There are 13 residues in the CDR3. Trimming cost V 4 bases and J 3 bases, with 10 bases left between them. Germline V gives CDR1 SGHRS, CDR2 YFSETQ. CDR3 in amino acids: CASSPGGDYGYTF. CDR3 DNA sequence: TGCGCCAGCAGCCCCGGAGGGGACTATGGCTACACCTTC.

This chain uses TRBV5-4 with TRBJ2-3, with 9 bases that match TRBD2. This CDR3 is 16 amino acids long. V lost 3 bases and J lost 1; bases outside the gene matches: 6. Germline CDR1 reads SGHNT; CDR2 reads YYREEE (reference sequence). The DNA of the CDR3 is TGTGCCAGCAGCTCGGGACTAGCAGGGGGCACAGATACGCAGTATTTT. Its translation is CASSSGLAGGTDTQYF.

The CDR3 nucleotides are TGTGCCACCCAGAGGGCCCCAAATGAAAAACTGTTTTTT. The encoded protein is CATQRAPNEKLFF. The chain uses TRBV7-2 and TRBJ1-4; no definite D call. The CDR3 is 13 residues long. Germline CDR1 is SGHTA and CDR2 is FQGNSA. V was trimmed by 10 bases and J by 5 bases, leaving 14 bases between them.

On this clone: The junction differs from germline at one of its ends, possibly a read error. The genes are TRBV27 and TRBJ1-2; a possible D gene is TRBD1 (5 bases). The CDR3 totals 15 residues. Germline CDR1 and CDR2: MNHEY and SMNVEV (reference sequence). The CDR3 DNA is TGTGCCAGCAGCTTATTTCGGGACTCCAGCTATGGCTACACCTTC. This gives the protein CASSLFRDSSYGYTF.

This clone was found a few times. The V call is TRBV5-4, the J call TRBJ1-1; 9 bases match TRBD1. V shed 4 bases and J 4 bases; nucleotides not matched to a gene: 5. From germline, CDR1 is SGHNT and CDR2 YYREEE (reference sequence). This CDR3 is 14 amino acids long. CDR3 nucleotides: TGTGCCAGCAGCATGGGACAGGGTGGCACTGAAGCTTTCTTT. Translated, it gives CASSMGQGGTEAFF.

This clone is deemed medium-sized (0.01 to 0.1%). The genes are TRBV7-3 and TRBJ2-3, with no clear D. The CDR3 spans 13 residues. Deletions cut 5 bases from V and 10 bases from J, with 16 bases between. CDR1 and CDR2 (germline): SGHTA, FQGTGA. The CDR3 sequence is CASSPPGTVAQYF. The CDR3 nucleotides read TGTGCCAGCAGCCCGCCTGGCACGGTGGCGCAGTATTTT.

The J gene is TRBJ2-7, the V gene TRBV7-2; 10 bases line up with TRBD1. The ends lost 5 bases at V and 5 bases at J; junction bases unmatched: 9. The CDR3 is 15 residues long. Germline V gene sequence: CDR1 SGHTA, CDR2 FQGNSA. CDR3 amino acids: CASSTNSGQGHEQYF. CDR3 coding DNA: TGTGCCAGCAGCACCAATTCGGGACAGGGGCACGAGCAGTACTTC.

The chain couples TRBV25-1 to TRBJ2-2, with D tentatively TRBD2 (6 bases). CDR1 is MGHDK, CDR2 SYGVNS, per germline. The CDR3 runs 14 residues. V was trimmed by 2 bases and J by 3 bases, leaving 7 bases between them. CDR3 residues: CASSEGGYTGELFF. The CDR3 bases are TGTGCCAGCAGTGAAGGGGGGTACACCGGGGAGCTGTTTTTT.

CDR3 DNA: TGTGCCATCTCCCAAAATGTCTCTGGAAACACCATATATTTT. Its translation: CAISQNVSGNTIYF. This chain uses TRBV10-3 with TRBJ1-3, with D hard to call. V lost 8 bases to trimming and J lost 0 bases, with 11 bases between them. CDR3 length equals 14 residues. Germline lookup yields CDR1 ENHRY and CDR2 SYGVKD.

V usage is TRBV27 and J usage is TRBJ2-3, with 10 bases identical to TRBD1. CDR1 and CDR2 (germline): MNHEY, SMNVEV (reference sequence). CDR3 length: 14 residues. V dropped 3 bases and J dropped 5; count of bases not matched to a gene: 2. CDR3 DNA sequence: TGTGCCAGCAGTTTCGGACAGGGGGTAGATACGCAGTATTTT. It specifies CASSFGQGVDTQYF.